This T cell receptor (beta chain) is from a study of blood T cell repertoires in COVID-19. Across the whole study: Sites across the United States, Italy and Spain contributed samples from acute and convalescent COVID-19.

Generated by immunoSEQ multiplex PCR, the TCRdb table keeps only in-frame clones and is missing some. The table records some 270,000 clones, approximately 83% of them present only once. The CDR3 length is 16 residues. The trim removed 7 bases at V and 1 base at J, leaving 9 bases unmatched. Germline assignment: CDR1 SGHRS and CDR2 YFSETQ. Input material: peripheral blood. The source of this sequence is a woman aged 70-85 years with acute or convalescent COVID-19. The chain carries TRBV5-1 and TRBJ2-2; TRBD2 aligns across 8 bases. In DNA, the CDR3 is TGCGCCAGCGCAAAACCGGGACTAGGGAACACCGGGGAGCTGTTTTTT. Its translation: CASAKPGLGNTGELFF.